This entry lists 24 T cell receptor beta chains sequenced from one sample in a study of control samples from healthy donors and cancer patients. Clones were read by immunoSEQ multiplex PCR, and TCRdb kept only the in-frame ones, dropping some. The sample records tens of thousands of clones, about 92% being singletons. The sequenced sample was PBMCs. The receptors shown here come from a man aged 25 to 40 with colorectal cancer.

This chain joins TRBV7-9 and TRBJ2-2; TRBD1 matches at 8 bases. Trimming at V came to 7 bases and at J to 3 bases, leaving 7 bases not matched to a gene. Looked up from germline, CDR1 is SEHNR and CDR2 is FQNEAQ (reference sequence). CDR3 length equals 15 residues. The CDR3 protein is CASNTATGDTGELFF. As DNA, the CDR3 is TGTGCCAGCAACACAGCGACAGGGGACACCGGGGAGCTGTTTTTT.

The chain links TRBV6-2 or TRBV6-3 to TRBJ1-1; D remains ambiguous. Looked up from germline, CDR1 is MNHEY and CDR2 is SVGEGT. The CDR3 is made up of 12 amino acids. Trimming took 0 bases from V and 7 from J, leaving 6 bases between them. DNA of the CDR3: TGTGCCAGCAGTTACTCAGGGCGTGAAGCTTTCTTT. It codes for CASSYSGREAFF.

The J gene is TRBJ2-1, the V gene TRBV11-2; D possibly corresponds to TRBD2 (5 bases). With 1 base removed from V and 4 bases from J, the gap between germline ends came to 5 bases. Germline assignment: CDR1 SGHAT and CDR2 FQNNGV. The CDR3 totals 13 residues. The chain's CDR3 is CASSLGTYNEQFF. CDR3 in DNA: TGTGCCAGCAGCTTAGGGACTTACAATGAGCAGTTCTTC.

The table lists this clone with a few counts. The chain recombines TRBV10-3 with TRBJ1-2, with a weak D call TRBD1 (5 bases). The germline gives CDR1 ENHRY, CDR2 SYGVKD. The CDR3 spans 12 residues. The V and J ends lost 5 bases and 4 bases respectively, with 8 bases between them. CDR3 sequence: CAISRDGYGYTF. CDR3 nucleotides: TGTGCCATCAGTAGGGACGGCTATGGCTACACCTTC.

The chain recombines TRBV7-2 with TRBJ1-1; 8 bases match TRBD1. The CDR3 has 16 amino acids. Germline loops: CDR1 SGHTA, CDR2 FQGNSA. With V trimmed by 5 bases and J by 0 bases, 8 bases remained unmatched. CDR3 nucleotides: TGTGCCAGCAGCCCCAGGACAGGGCTGTTGAACACTGAAGCTTTCTTT. It translates to CASSPRTGLLNTEAFF.

Remarks on this clone: This CDR3 is also generated by other DNA sequences in the sample. The chain employs TRBV5-5 and TRBJ2-2, with TRBD1 identical over 7 bases. CDR1 and CDR2 (germline): SGHKS, YYEKEE (reference sequence). Trimming at V came to 4 bases and at J to 4 bases, leaving 7 bases not matched to a gene. The CDR3 has 15 amino acids. Here the CDR3 DNA reads TGTGCCAGCAGCCCTGACAGGGCGGGCACCGGGGAGCTGTTTTTT. Translated: CASSPDRAGTGELFF. The variable domain in full, completed from reference TRBV5-5 and TRBJ2-2, reads DAGVTQSPTHLIKTRGQQVTLRCSPISGHKSVSWYQQVLGQGPQFIFQYYEKEERGRGNFPDRFSARQFPNYSSELNVNALLLGDSALYLCASSPDRAGTGELFFGEGSRLTVL.

The J gene is TRBJ1-4, the V gene TRBV7-2, with D hard to call. This CDR3 has 13 residues. In germline, CDR1 is SGHTA, CDR2 FQGNSA. V was pared by 5 bases and J by 5 bases, with 9 bases between. The CDR3 coding sequence is TGTGCCAGCAGCCTCGCGGGAAATGAAAAACTGTTTTTT. Its protein is CASSLAGNEKLFF.

The V call is TRBV7-2, the J call TRBJ1-6; D unresolved. Trimming stripped 5 bases from V and 18 bases from J, with 20 bases between. The CDR3 is 13 residues long. Looked up from germline, CDR1 is SGHTA and CDR2 is FQGNSA. CDR3 DNA sequence: TGTGCCAGCAGCCCCCAAAGGGAAGGCAGCCCCCACTTT. This encodes CASSPQREGSPHF.

The J gene is TRBJ1-5, the V gene TRBV6-5; no firm D call. Between the trimmed V and J ends, which lost 0 bases and 3 bases, there was a span of 9 bases. The CDR3 has 15 residues. Germline V gene sequence: CDR1 MNHEY, CDR2 SVGAGI. CDR3 coding DNA: TGTGCCAGCAGTTACTCAGGGCTTAACAATCAGCCCCAGCATTTT. Translated: CASSYSGLNNQPQHF.

In its sample, this clone was seen a few times. The rearrangement joins TRBV7-6 to TRBJ1-1, with a tentative D call TRBD1 (5 bases). Looked up from germline, CDR1 is SGHVS and CDR2 is FNYEAQ. Trimming left V 0 bases short and J 1 base short, with 12 bases between. The length of the CDR3 is 16 residues. This chain's CDR3 is CASSLAPHRRNTEAFF. The DNA for the CDR3 is TGTGCCAGCAGCTTAGCGCCCCACAGGAGGAACACTGAAGCTTTCTTT.

The count of this clone is one. V gene TRBV27 combines with J gene TRBJ1-1; possible D gene TRBD1, 6 bases. The CDR3 covers 15 residues. Between the trimmed V and J ends, which lost 1 base and 4 bases, there was a span of 13 bases. CDR1 and CDR2 from the germline V gene are MNHEY and SMNVEV (reference sequence). The CDR3 loop is CASSLFSGVATEAFF. Here the CDR3 DNA reads TGTGCCAGCAGTTTATTCTCAGGGGTGGCCACTGAAGCTTTCTTT.

The J gene is TRBJ1-6, the V gene TRBV27; D not resolved. V shed 7 bases and J shed 5 bases, with 12 bases lying between them. Germline V lookup: CDR1 MNHEY, CDR2 SMNVEV (reference sequence). CDR3 length: 14 amino acids. CDR3 sequence: CASMGGRNNSPLHF. The CDR3 DNA sequence: TGTGCCAGCATGGGAGGGAGGAATAATTCACCCCTCCACTTT.

The chain combines TRBV6-2 or TRBV6-3 with TRBJ2-3; the D gene could be TRBD1 or TRBD2 (5 bases each). Per the germline V gene, CDR1 is MNHEY and CDR2 is SVGEGT. Trimming stripped 2 bases from V and 6 bases from J, with 12 bases between. This CDR3 spans 14 amino acids. CDR3 protein: CASSYPRDVDTQYF. The CDR3 region has the DNA TGTGCCAGCAGTTACCCCCGGGACGTTGATACGCAGTATTTT.

This clone is a singleton in its sample. V usage is TRBV27 and J usage is TRBJ1-5; 8 bases match TRBD1. Losses at the gene ends were 9 bases for V and 4 bases for J; bases not matched to a gene: 8. CDR3 length: 14 residues. The germline V gene encodes CDR1 MNHEY and CDR2 SMNVEV (reference sequence). CDR3 nucleotides: TGTGCCAGTGGCCACAGGGGGGATAATCAGCCCCAGCATTTT. Amino acid sequence: CASGHRGDNQPQHF.

The chain recombines TRBV19 with TRBJ1-5; D unclear. Germline CDR1 is LNHDA and CDR2 is SQIVND (reference sequence). The ends were cut back, 5 bases at V and 1 base at J, with 6 bases in the middle. CDR3 size: 13 residues. This CDR3 is CASSGWSNQPQHF. DNA of the CDR3: TGTGCCAGTAGTGGGTGGAGCAATCAGCCCCAGCATTTT.

This chain links TRBV5-4 with TRBJ2-5; 12 positions agree with TRBD1. The CDR3 covers 17 residues. Trimming at V came to 0 bases and at J to 4 bases, leaving 7 bases not matched to a gene. Germline V lookup: CDR1 SGHNT, CDR2 YYREEE (reference sequence). CDR3 nucleotides: TGTGCCAGCAGCTTGGAGGGCCGGGACAGGGGGCTAGAGACCCAGTACTTC. This gives the protein CASSLEGRDRGLETQYF.

The rearrangement uses TRBV12-2 and TRBJ2-7; the table's TRBD1 call for D was not verified on the DNA. TRBV12-2 is a pseudogene locus. There are 16 residues in the CDR3. The CDR3 reads CASRLEWGDSTYEQYF. The CDR3 DNA reads as TGTGCAAGTCGCTTAGAGTGGGGGGACAGTACCTACGAGCAGTACTTC.

The V gene is TRBV19, the J gene TRBJ1-2; the match to TRBD1 covers 11 bases. Trimming took 11 bases from V and 6 from J; bases not matched to a gene: 5. This CDR3 has 12 amino acids. The germline CDR1 and CDR2 sequences are LNHDA and SQIVND (reference sequence). The CDR3 DNA reads as TGTGCCGCCCGGACAGGGGGCAATGGCTACACCTTC. It is translated as CAARTGGNGYTF.

The genes are TRBV3-1 (or the pseudogene TRBV3-2) and TRBJ1-3; TRBD1 agrees at 8 bases. The CDR3 length is 17 residues. Germline CDR1 reads LGHDT; CDR2 reads YNNKEL (reference sequence). The J segment lost 0 bases and the V segment lost 0 bases, leaving 4 bases of the junction unmatched. CDR3 DNA: TGTGCCAGCAGCCAAGATTGGGGACAGGTCTCTGGAAACACCATATATTTT. Protein: CASSQDWGQVSGNTIYF.

V and J are TRBV6-6 and TRBJ1-6; 12 positions agree with TRBD1. This CDR3 has 16 amino acids. Germline CDR1 reads MNHNY; CDR2 reads SVGAGI (reference sequence). Trimming removed 2 bases from V and 11 bases from J; junction bases left unmatched: 7. The CDR3 sequence: CASSYPVGTGGTPLHF. The CDR3 coding sequence is TGTGCCAGCAGTTACCCGGTTGGGACAGGGGGCACACCCCTCCACTTT.

The chain recombines TRBV15 with TRBJ2-2, with TRBD1 matching 7 bases. The ends lost 1 base at V and 0 bases at J; junction bases unmatched: 2. The CDR3 is made up of 16 amino acids. CDR1 LNHNV and CDR2 YYDKDF come from the germline V gene (reference sequence). The CDR3 sequence: CATSRGDRSNTGELFF. CDR3 bases: TGTGCCACCAGCAGAGGGGACAGATCGAACACCGGGGAGCTGTTTTTT.

This chain uses TRBV29-1 with TRBJ1-2; the D gene is possibly TRBD1 (5 bases). V lost 2 bases and J lost 8, with 15 bases in between. Germline CDR1 reads SQVTM; CDR2 reads ANQGSEA. The CDR3 is 13 residues long. Here the CDR3 DNA reads TGCAGCGTTGAAAAAACAGGCCTAAAAGGCTACACCTTC. This translates into CSVEKTGLKGYTF.

The V call is TRBV5-1, the J call TRBJ2-3; no clear D. CDR1 is SGHRS and CDR2 is YFSETQ in the germline V gene. Trimming took 7 bases from V and 3 from J, leaving 12 bases between them. This CDR3 region has 13 residues. The CDR3 sequence: CASRVTLTDTQYF. The CDR3 DNA reads TGCGCCAGCCGGGTTACACTTACAGATACGCAGTATTTT.

This sequence joins TRBV9 and TRBJ2-1; the D gene could be TRBD1 or TRBD2 (5 bases each). The CDR3 is 15 residues long. The V end was cut by 3 bases, the J end by 3 bases, with 13 bases between. The germline V gene encodes CDR1 SGDLS and CDR2 YYNGEE. The CDR3 loop is CASSGGDPGYNEQFF. In DNA, the CDR3 is TGTGCCAGCAGCGGAGGGGACCCCGGCTACAATGAGCAGTTCTTC. The full variable domain, completed using reference TRBV9 and TRBJ2-1, is DSGVTQTPKHLITATGQRVTLRCSPRSGDLSVYWYQQSLDQGLQFLIQYYNGEERAKGNILERFSAQQFPDLHSELNLSSLELGDSALYFCASSGGDPGYNEQFFGPGTRLTVL.